The next 15 T cell receptor beta chains were all read from a single sample in a study of cytomegalovirus exposure and HLA in healthy donors. Amplification used 60 Vbeta primers and 13 Jbeta primers. Repertoires were generated with immunoSEQ multiplex PCR, while TCRdb's copy carries only in-frame clones and drops some. The data show 150,000 or so clones, about three quarters seen once. What was sequenced was PBMCs. The receptors derive from a woman in her fifties or sixties in good health and CMV-seropositive.

The V call is TRBV18, the J call TRBJ1-2, with 10 bases identical to TRBD1. The CDR3 spans 16 residues. Germline V gives CDR1 KGHSH, CDR2 LQKENI. V gave up 0 bases and J gave up 7 bases; unmatched junction bases: 8. CDR3 coding DNA: TGTGCCAGCTCACCACCCGGTAGACAGGGGGCCTCTGGCTACACCTTC. Amino acids: CASSPPGRQGASGYTF.

The V call is TRBV28, the J call TRBJ2-7, with 8 bases matching TRBD2. The CDR3 consists of 16 residues. Germline V CDR1 and CDR2: MDHEN, SYDVKM. V was pared by 6 bases and J by 2 bases, with 12 bases of the junction left unmatched. In DNA, the CDR3 is TGTGCCAGCAGCCCCGGGGGGGCAGATTACCCCTACGAGCAGTACTTC. It is translated as CASSPGGADYPYEQYF. Based on the CDR3 plus reference TRBV28 and TRBJ2-7, the full variable domain is DVKVTQSSRYLVKRTGEKVFLECVQDMDHENMFWYRQDPGLGLRLIYFSYDVKMKEKGDIPEGYSVSREKKERFSLILESASTNQTSMYLCASSPGGADYPYEQYFGPGTRLTVT.

V gene TRBV27 combines with J gene TRBJ2-7; tentative D call: TRBD2 (6 bases). In germline, CDR1 is MNHEY, CDR2 SMNVEV (reference sequence). Trimming pared 2 bases from V and 0 bases from J, leaving 14 bases between. CDR3 length equals 16 residues. In DNA, the CDR3 is TGTGCCAGCAGTTTAGAGGGAGGAAAAAGCTCCTACGAGCAGTACTTC. Translated: CASSLEGGKSSYEQYF.

The chain combines TRBV5-1 with TRBJ2-7, with 7 bases aligning to TRBD1. The CDR3 runs to 19 residues. Losses at the gene ends were 4 bases for V and 2 bases for J; bases not matched to a gene: 21. Germline V gives CDR1 SGHRS, CDR2 YFSETQ. CDR3 residues: CASSAPVGGDLLLTYEQYF. Here the CDR3 DNA reads TGCGCCAGCAGCGCCCCGGTAGGGGGCGATCTCCTATTAACCTACGAGCAGTACTTC.

The chain combines TRBV28 with TRBJ1-5; 8 bases are a match to TRBD1. This CDR3 is 16 amino acids long. Germline CDR1 and CDR2: MDHEN and SYDVKM. Germline trimming cut 3 bases from V and 1 base from J; bases unmatched to any gene: 5. The CDR3 sequence is CASSFIGQGSNQPQHF. The CDR3, as DNA: TGTGCCAGCAGTTTTATTGGACAGGGCAGCAATCAGCCCCAGCATTTT.

This clone occurred once. CDR3 in DNA: TGTGCCAGCAGCCTAGGGGTGCGCGGGGGGGAATACGAGCAGTACTTC. Translated, it gives CASSLGVRGGEYEQYF. The chain carries TRBV5-5 and TRBJ2-7; TRBD2 matches 9 bases. Germline V gene sequence: CDR1 SGHKS, CDR2 YYEKEE (reference sequence). V shed 4 bases and J 4 bases; nucleotides not matched to a gene: 12. The CDR3 has 16 residues. The complete variable domain, with remaining parts taken from reference TRBV5-5 and TRBJ2-7, reads DAGVTQSPTHLIKTRGQQVTLRCSPISGHKSVSWYQQVLGQGPQFIFQYYEKEERGRGNFPDRFSARQFPNYSSELNVNALLLGDSALYLCASSLGVRGGEYEQYFGPGTRLTVT.

The rearrangement uses TRBV7-9 and TRBJ1-2; D might be TRBD1 (6 bases). The CDR3 is 12 residues long. The V and J ends lost 7 bases and 8 bases respectively, with 14 bases between them. Looked up from germline, CDR1 is SEHNR and CDR2 is FQNEAQ (reference sequence). The CDR3 loop is CASTGEGEGYTF. The CDR3 coding sequence is TGTGCCAGCACCGGCGAGGGGGAAGGCTACACCTTC.

The chain has TRBV2 and TRBJ2-3, with TRBD1 matching 7 bases. Germline trimming cut 6 bases from V and 2 bases from J; bases unmatched to any gene: 5. CDR1 SNHLY and CDR2 FYNNEI come from the germline V gene. This CDR3 is built from 14 residues. This CDR3 is CASSRQGPTDTQYF. In DNA form, the CDR3 reads TGTGCCAGCAGCCGACAGGGCCCCACAGATACGCAGTATTTT.

The table lists this clone with a few counts. The chain combines TRBV29-1 with TRBJ1-4, with D perhaps matching TRBD1 (5 bases). The germline gives CDR1 SQVTM, CDR2 ANQGSEA. Trimming left V 6 bases short and J 3 bases short, with 11 bases between. This CDR3 is 13 amino acids long. The CDR3 DNA sequence: TGCAGCGTGGGGGGGACTCCTAATGAAAAACTGTTTTTT. Translated: CSVGGTPNEKLFF.

The V and J genes are TRBV30 and TRBJ1-5, with D uncertain. The CDR3 extends over 13 amino acids. V dropped 7 bases and J dropped 0 bases, with 10 bases sitting between them. The V gene's germline CDR1 is GTSNPN and CDR2 SVGIG (reference sequence). The CDR3 is CAFSPDSNQPQHF. The CDR3 nucleotides are TGTGCCTTTTCACCAGATAGCAATCAGCCCCAGCATTTT.

The chain is built from TRBV5-5 and TRBJ2-7, with 8 bases lining up with TRBD2. Germline V lookup: CDR1 SGHKS, CDR2 YYEKEE (reference sequence). There are 14 residues in the CDR3. After removal of 4 bases from V and 0 bases from J, the junction contained 3 bases not matched to a gene. CDR3 sequence reads: CASSQTSASYEQYF. DNA for the CDR3: TGTGCCAGCAGCCAGACTAGCGCCTCCTACGAGCAGTACTTC.

V and J are TRBV30 and TRBJ1-2, with D uncertain. The CDR3 is 14 amino acids. V shed 0 bases and J shed 4 bases, with 12 bases lying between them. Germline CDR1 reads GTSNPN; CDR2 reads SVGIG (reference sequence). In DNA form, the CDR3 reads TGTGCCTGGAGTGTTCGCTTAGAGGCCTATGGCTACACCTTC. As protein: CAWSVRLEAYGYTF. The variable domain in full, completed from reference TRBV30 and TRBJ1-2, reads SQTIHQWPATLVQPVGSPLSLECTVEGTSNPNLYWYRQAAGRGLQLLFYSVGIGQISSEVPQNLSASRPQDRQFILSSKKLLLSDSGFYLCAWSVRLEAYGYTFGSGTRLTVV.

This clone has just one count. The DNA of the CDR3 is TGCGCCAGCAGCCAAGATCAGAGAGGGGGCAATGAAAAACTGTTTTTT. Its protein is CASSQDQRGGNEKLFF. The J gene is TRBJ1-4, the V gene TRBV4-3; 7 bases fit TRBD1. After removal of 0 bases from V and 5 bases from J, the junction contained 6 bases not matched to a gene. The CDR3 extends over 16 amino acids. Germline V gene sequence: CDR1 LGHNA, CDR2 YSLEER.

This chain connects TRBV7-2 to TRBJ1-2; 8 positions match TRBD1. The CDR3 contains 15 residues. V lost 5 bases, J lost 4 bases, and 9 bases stayed unmatched. Germline loops: CDR1 SGHTA, CDR2 FQGNSA. The CDR3 region is CASSGTGRSIYGYTF. The CDR3 region has the DNA TGTGCCAGCAGCGGGACAGGACGCTCGATCTATGGCTACACCTTC.

This chain connects TRBV12-5 to TRBJ2-1; 10 bases are a match to TRBD2. The CDR3 covers 15 residues. The J segment lost 6 bases and the V segment lost 7 bases, leaving 9 bases of the junction unmatched. CDR1 and CDR2 from the germline V gene are LGHNT and FRNRAP. CDR3 coding DNA: TGTGCTAGTGTTCTCGGGGCTAGCGGGAGCAATGAGCAGTTCTTC. Protein sequence: CASVLGASGSNEQFF.